Listed below are T cell receptor beta chains from one sample, sequenced in a study of a mutant IDH1 vaccine in newly diagnosed glioma. Their recognized antigens are unknown. TCRdb's copy holds only in-frame clones and misses some; the assay was immunoSEQ multiplex PCR. The table lists tens of thousands of clones, roughly 82% of them singletons. The sample consisted of PBMCs, taken from a glioma patient whose treatment included an IDH1 peptide vaccine. Receptors were obtained from a man aged 18 to 30 with glioma. Some clones in this sample may be carry-over from other donors' samples. The conserved cysteine and the conserved F or W are not part of the CDR3 here. The order of the fields is J gene, D gene, V gene, CDR3 protein. The D gene is left open where the match is weak.

TRBJ1-2	TRBD1	TRBV7-2	ASSLSGTGVNYGYT
TRBJ1-1	-	TRBV9	ASSRGPRPEFSTEAF
TRBJ2-6	-	TRBV6-1	ASSVPRGAGANVLT
TRBJ1-1	TRBD1	TRBV30	AWTRDRGRTEAF
TRBJ1-1	-	TRBV5-1	ASSLIPTGNTEAF
TRBJ1-2	TRBD1	TRBV6-6	ASSYPGTGVNYGYT
TRBJ1-1	-	TRBV5-6	ASSFRVWGPTEAF
TRBJ2-2	-	TRBV30	AWSVAHGGELF
TRBJ2-5	-	TRBV5-6	ASSQGYQETQY
TRBJ1-1	TRBD1	TRBV10-3	AISGTGGTEAF
TRBJ1-1	TRBD1	TRBV18	ASSDRGWRGTEAF
TRBJ1-5	-	TRBV4-3	ASSQDAGRGDSNQPQH
TRBJ1-1	-	TRBV9	ASSGGKGGNTEAF
TRBJ2-7	-	TRBV7-2	ASSLALTNPSYEQY
TRBJ1-1	TRBD1	TRBV7-9	ASSLARGRVNTEAF
TRBJ2-1	-	TRBV25-1	ASSERGNEQF
TRBJ1-1	-	TRBV7-9	ASSLRGQVNTEAF
TRBJ2-2	-	TRBV15	ATSRRDLLGSVSNTGELF
TRBJ1-5	-	TRBV10-3	AISEGYRDSNQPQH
TRBJ1-1	TRBD1	TRBV11-2	ASKLLRGRRGPEAF
TRBJ1-2	-	TRBV6-1	ASSAEWGYTNYGYT
TRBJ1-2	-	TRBV6-5	ASSYGTGSLGYT
TRBJ1-1	-	TRBV9	ASSVTGFISEAF
TRBJ1-3	-	TRBV4-3	GSGVPGNTIY
TRBJ1-1	-	TRBV21-1	AALFPDREGGTEAF
TRBJ1-4	-	TRBV20-1	SAPRGEKLF
TRBJ2-7	-	TRBV5-1	ASSLAVGTVYEQY
TRBJ1-1	-	TRBV6-6	ASSLPTEAF
TRBJ2-5	TRBD1	TRBV5-1	ASSPGQGVWEETQY
TRBJ2-7	-	TRBV4-3	ASSQMSGGEQY
TRBJ1-1	-	TRBV4-2	ASSQDPGSTEAF
TRBJ2-5	-	TRBV14	ASSLHKTQY
TRBJ1-2	TRBD1	TRBV11-2	AWAGQGGGYT
TRBJ1-3	-	TRBV6-6	ASIPQGSGNTIY
TRBJ1-1	-	TRBV29-1	SVGWGGKNTEAF
TRBJ2-4	-	TRBV5-1	ASSFQPPKTIAKNIQY
TRBJ2-3	-	TRBV6-5	ASSYSGDTQY
TRBJ2-7	-	TRBV5-1	ASSLGFQGYEQY
TRBJ2-7	TRBD1	TRBV7-6	ASSTGVSYEQY
TRBJ1-6	TRBD1	TRBV6-1	ASSELGQGTGSNNSPLH
TRBJ1-5	-	TRBV5-8	ASSPDSSNQPQH
TRBJ2-2	TRBD1	TRBV5-1	ASSRTGGGTGELF
TRBJ1-3	-	TRBV19	ASSIGFGGLSSGNTIY
TRBJ1-2	-	TRBV7-4	ASSLVGLGAIGYT
TRBJ2-1	-	TRBV27	ASSDRWDSSYNEQF
TRBJ2-7	-	TRBV9	ASSERALDEQY
TRBJ2-7	TRBD1	TRBV6-1	ASSTDRGPYYEQY
TRBJ2-7	-	TRBV6-5	ASSYSVRGPSYEQY
TRBJ1-3	-	TRBV6-5	ASSYYRVPGNTIY
TRBJ2-1	-	TRBV10-2	ASSESEGGEQF
TRBJ2-7	-	TRBV9	ASSTARGLGYEQY
TRBJ1-2	-	TRBV15	ATSGGGNPNYGYT
TRBJ2-3	-	TRBV7-9	ASSSLGDTQY
TRBJ1-2	-	TRBV12-5	ASGLYSNYGYT